This TCR beta chain was sequenced for a study of cytomegalovirus exposure and HLA in healthy donors. This clone was seen a handful of times. Its antigen is unknown. The PCR had 60 Vbeta and 13 Jbeta primers. How the authors handled the data: Around 83 million unique TCR beta chains, 10 million to 14 million shared, were counted in a later analysis. Repertoires were generated with immunoSEQ multiplex PCR, while TCRdb's copy carries only in-frame clones and drops some. V, J and clone size were drawn from that table, and D and trimming were deduced from the DNA. Here the sample spans 75,000 to 90,000 clones, roughly a tenth being singletons. In germline, CDR1 is SGHNT, CDR2 YENEEA. The trim removed 6 bases at V and 7 bases at J, leaving 8 bases unmatched. The CDR3 totals 15 residues. General study findings and limits: TCR beta V- and J-gene trimming was later associated with a missense DCLRE1C variant. Presence/absence analyses assumed roughly uniform sequencing depth across donors. Under in vitro conditions, a few CMV-associated chains were confirmed as specific for CMV antigens.

This chain links TRBV11-3 with TRBJ2-1; 11 positions agree with TRBD1. The specimen sequenced was PBMCs. The source is a man in his sixties in good health and CMV-seropositive. CDR3 nucleotide sequence: TGTGCCAGCAGTTCCGGGACAGGGGGGTGGAATGAGCAGTTCTTC. The encoded protein is CASSSGTGGWNEQFF.